This T cell receptor (beta chain) originates from a study of blood T cell repertoires in COVID-19. Clones were sequenced by immunoSEQ multiplex PCR, and TCRdb holds only the in-frame ones, with some missing. Of some 250,000 clones in the sample, approximately 87% are singletons; the top ten hold less than 15%. Concerning this clone: The junction departs from germline at one end; a sequencing error may be responsible.

This TCR derives from a woman aged 25-40 years with COVID-19, enrolled during active disease. Sequenced material: peripheral blood.

The DNA for the CDR3 is TGTGCCGTCCGGCCCCCACAGGGCGAGGTTTTCTTC. Translated: CAVRPPQGEVFF. This chain uses TRBV10-3 with TRBJ1-2, with D tentatively TRBD1 (6 bases). The CDR3 runs 12 residues. Germline CDR1 is ENHRY and CDR2 is SYGVKD.